These 19 T cell receptor beta chains share one sample of origin, sequenced in a study of blood T cell repertoires in COVID-19. Generated by immunoSEQ multiplex PCR, the TCRdb table keeps only in-frame clones and is missing some. Of more than 85,000 clones listed, 87% are singletons. Sample: peripheral blood. All receptors come from a man between 45 and 60 years old with active COVID-19.

The chain uses TRBV7-2 and TRBJ1-1; D unresolved. The V end was cut by 6 bases, the J end by 0 bases, with 11 bases between. Germline V gene lookup returns CDR1 SGHTA and CDR2 FQGNSA. This CDR3 region has 14 residues. CDR3 in amino acids: CASSSTQMNTEAFF. CDR3 DNA: TGTGCCAGCAGTTCCACGCAGATGAACACTGAAGCTTTCTTT.

The chain carries TRBV9 and TRBJ1-2, with D possibly matching TRBD1 (6 bases). This CDR3 has 14 residues. From germline, CDR1 is SGDLS and CDR2 YYNGEE. Trimming took off 2 bases at V and 7 bases at J, with 15 bases between the two ends. CDR3 sequence: CASSVSTGSVGYTF. The CDR3 bases are TGTGCCAGCAGCGTCTCTACAGGGTCGGTTGGCTACACCTTC.

The rearrangement joins TRBV2 to TRBJ2-5; perhaps TRBD1 as D (6 bases). The V gene lost 5 bases and the J gene lost 2 bases, with 12 bases spanning the gap. The CDR3 is made up of 14 amino acids. Germline loops: CDR1 SNHLY, CDR2 FYNNEI. As DNA, the CDR3 is TGTGCCAGCAGTCCGGGACACAAACAAGAGACCCAGTACTTC. Protein: CASSPGHKQETQYF.

J is TRBJ2-5 and V is TRBV9; D might be TRBD2 (5 bases). Germline CDR1 reads SGDLS; CDR2 reads YYNGEE. The CDR3 runs to 15 residues. V was shortened by 4 bases and J by 1 base, with 14 bases between the two germline ends. Here the CDR3 reads CASSLSPGVQETQYF. Here the CDR3 DNA reads TGTGCCAGCAGCCTCAGTCCCGGGGTCCAAGAGACCCAGTACTTC. Complete variable domain (other parts from reference TRBV9 and TRBJ2-5): DSGVTQTPKHLITATGQRVTLRCSPRSGDLSVYWYQQSLDQGLQFLIQYYNGEERAKGNILERFSAQQFPDLHSELNLSSLELGDSALYFCASSLSPGVQETQYFGPGTRLLVL.

The chain uses TRBV9 and TRBJ1-3; D is unclear. CDR1 is SGDLS, CDR2 YYNGEE, per germline. The ends were cut back, 4 bases at V and 0 bases at J, with 11 bases in the middle. The CDR3 runs 15 residues. As DNA, the CDR3 is TGTGCCAGCAGCCCTCTCCGGGACTCTGGAAACACCATATATTTT. Encoded protein: CASSPLRDSGNTIYF.

The rearrangement links TRBV7-4 to TRBJ2-7; TRBD2 agrees at 11 bases. The V gene end was trimmed by 5 bases and the J gene end by 5 bases; junction bases not matched to a gene: 14. Germline CDR1 and CDR2: SGHVT and SQSDAQ. The CDR3 loop spans 17 amino acids. The CDR3 DNA sequence: TGTGCCAGCAGCCCGACGGAGGTAGCGGGGGGGCGTAACGAGCAGTACTTC. Translating it yields CASSPTEVAGGRNEQYF.

V gene TRBV7-2 combines with J gene TRBJ2-1, with TRBD2 matching 16 bases. The CDR3 covers 17 residues. Losses at the gene ends were 1 base for V and 9 bases for J; bases not matched to a gene: 6. CDR1 is SGHTA, CDR2 FQGNSA, per germline. The CDR3 loop is CASSLEGLAGGDGEQFF. CDR3 coding DNA: TGTGCCAGCAGCTTAGAGGGACTAGCGGGGGGGGACGGTGAGCAGTTCTTC. The whole variable domain, filled in from reference TRBV7-2 and TRBJ2-1, reads GAGVSQSPSNKVTEKGKDVELRCDPISGHTALYWYRQSLGQGLEFLIYFQGNSAPDKSGLPSDRFSAERTGGSVSTLTIQRTQQEDSAVYLCASSLEGLAGGDGEQFFGPGTRLTVL.

In its sample, this clone was seen once. The chain is built from TRBV5-1 and TRBJ2-2; TRBD1 matches at 10 bases. This CDR3 has 16 amino acids. The germline gives CDR1 SGHRS, CDR2 YFSETQ. The J segment lost 4 bases and the V segment lost 4 bases, leaving 7 bases of the junction unmatched. CDR3 sequence (DNA): TGCGCCAGCAGCCCCGTGGGACAGGGGTCCACCGGGGAGCTGTTTTTT. This encodes CASSPVGQGSTGELFF. Full variable domain (remainder filled in from reference TRBV5-1 and TRBJ2-2): KAGVTQTPRYLIKTRGQQVTLSCSPISGHRSVSWYQQTPGQGLQFLFEYFSETQRNKGNFPGRFSGRQFSNSRSEMNVSTLELGDSALYLCASSPVGQGSTGELFFGEGSRLTVL.

The chain carries TRBV20-1 and TRBJ2-1; D is unclear. The CDR3 consists of 11 residues. In germline, CDR1 is DFQATT, CDR2 SNEGSKA (reference sequence). Trimming removed 6 bases at V and 4 bases at J, with 7 bases between. CDR3 nucleotides: TGCAGTGCCACCCTATACAATGAGCAGTTCTTC. As protein: CSATLYNEQFF.

This chain links TRBV30 with TRBJ1-3, with D perhaps matching TRBD1 (5 bases). CDR1 is GTSNPN, CDR2 SVGIG, per germline (reference sequence). Trimming shortened V by 5 bases and J by 4 bases, and 18 bases separated the two germline ends. This CDR3 comprises 15 residues. CDR3 nucleotides: TGTGCCTGGGACACGGTCTCGGGGGTAGGAAACACCATATATTTT. Protein sequence: CAWDTVSGVGNTIYF.

The chain is built from TRBV7-6 and TRBJ1-1; TRBD1 is a possible D gene (5 bases). With 3 bases removed from V and 4 bases from J, the gap between germline ends came to 12 bases. Germline V CDR1 and CDR2: SGHVS, FNYEAQ. The CDR3 is made up of 14 amino acids. For the CDR3, the DNA is TGTGCCAGCAGCTTGCAGGGTACAGGCACTGAAGCTTTCTTT. Its translation: CASSLQGTGTEAFF.

The chain carries TRBV6-2 or TRBV6-3 and TRBJ1-2; 9 positions agree with TRBD1. Germline CDR1 MNHEY, CDR2 SVGEGT. Trimming cost V 2 bases and J 7 bases; bases outside gene matches: 8. This CDR3 contains 15 residues. CDR3: CASSYPRTGALGYTF. In nucleotides, the CDR3 is TGTGCCAGCAGTTACCCCCGGACAGGGGCCCTTGGCTACACCTTC.

This clone appeared once. V usage is TRBV2 and J usage is TRBJ2-1; 12 nucleotides match TRBD2. The germline CDR1 and CDR2 sequences are SNHLY and FYNNEI. V gave up 6 bases and J gave up 5 bases; unmatched junction bases: 8. This CDR3 spans 16 amino acids. The CDR3 here is CASRGETSGGNNEQFF. DNA of the CDR3: TGTGCCAGCAGGGGAGAAACTAGCGGGGGGAACAATGAGCAGTTCTTC.

J is TRBJ1-3 and V is TRBV7-2, with D unresolved. Germline V gene lookup returns CDR1 SGHTA and CDR2 FQGNSA. V was pared by 5 bases and J by 0 bases, with 8 bases between. The length of the CDR3 is 14 residues. The CDR3 loop is CASSVTSSGNTIYF. DNA for the CDR3: TGTGCCAGCAGCGTTACTAGCTCTGGAAACACCATATATTTT.

The CDR3 region is CASSWGQGILYYTF. The CDR3 DNA is TGTGCCAGCAGTTGGGGACAGGGAATCTTGTACTACACCTTC. The rearrangement uses TRBV6-2 or TRBV6-3 and TRBJ1-2; TRBD1 agrees at 9 bases. The CDR3 extends over 14 amino acids. Per germline, CDR1 MNHEY and CDR2 SVGEGT. V was clipped by 4 bases and J by 10 bases; unmatched bases: 10.

As DNA, the CDR3 is TGTGCCAGCTCACCCTTACGGGACAGTAATGAAAAACTGTTTTTT. The encoded protein is CASSPLRDSNEKLFF. This chain connects TRBV18 to TRBJ1-4; 7 bases fit TRBD1. V lost 3 bases and J lost 4; bases outside the gene matches: 5. CDR3 length: 15 residues. Germline V gene lookup returns CDR1 KGHSH and CDR2 LQKENI.

J is TRBJ2-7 and V is TRBV7-2; D possibly corresponds to TRBD2 (6 bases). The CDR3 contains 13 residues. CDR1 is SGHTA and CDR2 is FQGNSA in the germline V gene. The V end was cut by 3 bases, the J end by 3 bases, with 9 bases between. The CDR3 here is CASSLPGVYEQYF. CDR3 nucleotides: TGTGCCAGCAGCTTGCCGGGAGTCTACGAGCAGTACTTC.

The V gene is TRBV5-1, the J gene TRBJ2-3, with D uncertain. The germline V gene has CDR1 SGHRS and CDR2 YFSETQ. The V end was cut by 1 base, the J end by 2 bases, with 2 bases between. The CDR3 has 12 amino acids. CDR3 coding DNA: TGCGCCAGCAGCTTGCTCACAGATACGCAGTATTTT. It encodes CASSLLTDTQYF.

The chain has TRBV7-2 and TRBJ2-3; D may be TRBD2 (6 bases). CDR1 is SGHTA, CDR2 FQGNSA, per germline. Deletions cut 2 bases from V and 4 bases from J, with 13 bases between. The CDR3 consists of 15 residues. CDR3 nucleotide sequence: TGTGCCAGCAGCTTACGAGGGAGGCCTCCAGATACGCAGTATTTT. Translation gives CASSLRGRPPDTQYF.